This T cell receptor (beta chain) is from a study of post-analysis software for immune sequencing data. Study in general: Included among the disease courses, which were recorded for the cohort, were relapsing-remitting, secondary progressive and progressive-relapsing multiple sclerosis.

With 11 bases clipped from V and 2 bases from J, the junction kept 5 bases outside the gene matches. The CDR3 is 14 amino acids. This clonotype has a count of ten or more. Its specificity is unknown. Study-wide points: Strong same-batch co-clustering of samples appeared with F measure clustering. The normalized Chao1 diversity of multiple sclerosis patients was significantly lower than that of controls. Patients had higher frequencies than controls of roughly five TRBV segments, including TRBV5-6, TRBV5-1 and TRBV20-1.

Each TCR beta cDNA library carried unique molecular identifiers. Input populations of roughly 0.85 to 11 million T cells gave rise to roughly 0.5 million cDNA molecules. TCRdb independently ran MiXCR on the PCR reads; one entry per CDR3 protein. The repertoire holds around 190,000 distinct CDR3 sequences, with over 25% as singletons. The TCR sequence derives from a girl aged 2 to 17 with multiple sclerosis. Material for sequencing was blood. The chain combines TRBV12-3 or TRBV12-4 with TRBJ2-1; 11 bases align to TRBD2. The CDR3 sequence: CACQLAGAYNEQFF. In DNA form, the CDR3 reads TGTGCCTGTCAACTAGCGGGGGCCTACAATGAGCAGTTCTTC.